The 5 T cell receptor beta chains below come from one sample, sequenced in a study of regulatory T cells in long-lasting Graves disease. As for time point: persistent/refractory GD, antithyroid drugs over 5 years with positive TRAb. Isolated PBMC RNA provided the starting material for the TCR library. TCR beta libraries were built with iRepertoire HTBI primers and Arm-PCR of CDR3 regions. Via MiXCR, TCRdb re-called the multiplex PCR reads, giving one row per CDR3 protein. The sample consists of about 470,000 distinct CDR3 sequences, 20% to 25% of them appearing once. The sequencing here drew on peripheral blood mononuclear cells (PBMCs), taken when the disease was refractory, from a patient treated with antithyroid drugs. The origin of the receptors is a female donor with Graves disease.

This clonotype came up a few times. This chain joins TRBV30 and TRBJ2-7; TRBD1 matches 7 bases. This CDR3 comprises 13 residues. Trimming took 3 bases from V and 7 from J; bases not matched to a gene: 9. From germline, CDR1 is GTSNPN and CDR2 SVGIG (reference sequence). This CDR3 is CAWSPPRGWEQYF. The CDR3 bases are TGTGCCTGGAGCCCCCCCAGGGGGTGGGAGCAGTACTTC.

This clonotype was counted many times. V gene TRBV27 combines with J gene TRBJ2-7, with 7 nucleotides matching TRBD2. Unmatched junction bases numbered 10, after V lost 5 bases and J lost 6 bases. The V gene's germline CDR1 is MNHEY and CDR2 SMNVEV (reference sequence). There are 14 residues in the CDR3. The CDR3 loop is CASSPRGVAVEQYF. CDR3 in DNA: TGTGCCAGCAGTCCCCGGGGGGTGGCGGTCGAGCAGTACTTC.

This clonotype was counted only a few times. The chain couples TRBV6-2 or TRBV6-3 to TRBJ2-5; the D gene is possibly TRBD2 (6 bases). Per the germline V gene, CDR1 is MNHEY and CDR2 is SVGEGT. Trimming took 4 bases from V and 2 from J, leaving 20 bases between them. The CDR3 has 17 residues. The DNA of the CDR3 is TGTGCCAGCAGTTCCCAGTTTGGAGCGGGCAGGCAAGAGACCCAGTACTTC. Translation: CASSSQFGAGRQETQYF.

This clonotype was counted a few times. V usage is TRBV19 and J usage is TRBJ1-2; possible D gene TRBD1, 5 bases. Per the germline V gene, CDR1 is LNHDA and CDR2 is SQIVND (reference sequence). The V gene lost 5 bases and the J gene lost 3 bases, with 13 bases spanning the gap. The length of the CDR3 is 14 residues. CDR3 amino acids: CASSPVGRHYGYTF. CDR3 in DNA: TGTGCCAGTAGTCCGGTGGGACGACACTATGGCTACACCTTC.

In its sample, this clonotype was seen many times. The chain employs TRBV18 and TRBJ2-5; D assignment may be TRBD1 or TRBD2 (5 bases each). The CDR3 has 13 amino acids. Deletions cut 4 bases from V and 1 base from J, with 7 bases between. Germline V gene lookup returns CDR1 KGHSH and CDR2 LQKENI. CDR3 protein: CASSRDLQETQYF. CDR3 in DNA: TGTGCCAGCTCACGGGACCTCCAAGAGACCCAGTACTTC.